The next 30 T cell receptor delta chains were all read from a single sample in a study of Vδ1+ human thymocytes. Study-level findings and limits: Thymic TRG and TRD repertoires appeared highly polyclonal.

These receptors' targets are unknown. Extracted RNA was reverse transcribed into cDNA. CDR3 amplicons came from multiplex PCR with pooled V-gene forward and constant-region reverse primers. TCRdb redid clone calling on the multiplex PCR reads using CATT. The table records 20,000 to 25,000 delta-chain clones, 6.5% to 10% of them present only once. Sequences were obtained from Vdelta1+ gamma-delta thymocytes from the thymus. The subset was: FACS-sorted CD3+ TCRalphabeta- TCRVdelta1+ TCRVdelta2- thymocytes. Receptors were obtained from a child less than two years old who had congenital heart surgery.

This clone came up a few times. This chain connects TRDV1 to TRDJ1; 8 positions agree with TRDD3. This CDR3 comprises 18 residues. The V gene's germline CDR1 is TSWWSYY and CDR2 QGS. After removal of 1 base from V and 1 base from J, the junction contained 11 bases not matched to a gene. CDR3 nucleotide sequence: TGTGCTCTTGGGGAACGTACTGGGGGGTACCACCTCACCGATAAACTCATCTTT. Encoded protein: CALGERTGGYHLTDKLIF.

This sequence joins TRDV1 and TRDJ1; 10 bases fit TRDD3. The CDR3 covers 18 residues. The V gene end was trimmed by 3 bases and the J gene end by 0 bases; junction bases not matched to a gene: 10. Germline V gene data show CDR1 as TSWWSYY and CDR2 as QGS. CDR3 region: CALGDIPTGGSYTDKLIF. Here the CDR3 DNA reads TGTGCTCTTGGGGATATCCCTACTGGGGGATCATACACCGATAAACTCATCTTT.

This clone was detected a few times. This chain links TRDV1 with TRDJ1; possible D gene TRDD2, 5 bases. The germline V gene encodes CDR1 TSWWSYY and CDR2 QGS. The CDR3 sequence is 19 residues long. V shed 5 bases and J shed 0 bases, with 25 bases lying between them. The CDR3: CALGNRRPLRPYYTDKLIF. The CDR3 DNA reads TGTGCTCTTGGGAACCGGCGGCCCCTACGGCCCTACTACACCGATAAACTCATCTTT.

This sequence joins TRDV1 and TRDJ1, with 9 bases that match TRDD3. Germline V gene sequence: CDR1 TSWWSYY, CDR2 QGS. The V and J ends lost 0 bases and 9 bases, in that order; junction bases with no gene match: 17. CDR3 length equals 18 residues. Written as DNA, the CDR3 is TGTGCTCTTGGGGAACTCGAGGCCCCGTACAGGGGGATACAGGAACTCATCTTT. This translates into CALGELEAPYRGIQELIF.

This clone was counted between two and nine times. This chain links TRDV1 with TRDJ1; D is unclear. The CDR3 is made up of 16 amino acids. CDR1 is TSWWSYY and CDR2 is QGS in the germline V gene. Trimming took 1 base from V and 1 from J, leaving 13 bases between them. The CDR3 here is CALGEPGPVLTDKLIF. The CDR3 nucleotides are TGTGCTCTTGGGGAACCTGGCCCGGTACTCACCGATAAACTCATCTTT.

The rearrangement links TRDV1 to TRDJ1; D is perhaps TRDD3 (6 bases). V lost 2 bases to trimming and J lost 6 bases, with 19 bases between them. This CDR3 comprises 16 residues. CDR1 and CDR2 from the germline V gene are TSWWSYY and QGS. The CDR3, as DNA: TGTGCTCTTGGGGAAAGTAAGATTGGGGATTGGAATAAACTCATCTTT. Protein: CALGESKIGDWNKLIF.

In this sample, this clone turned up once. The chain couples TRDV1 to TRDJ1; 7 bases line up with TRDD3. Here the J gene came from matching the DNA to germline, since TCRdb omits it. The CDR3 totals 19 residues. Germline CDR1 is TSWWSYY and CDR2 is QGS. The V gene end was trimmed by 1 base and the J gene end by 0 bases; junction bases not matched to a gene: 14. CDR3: CALGEPLRMGDPYTDKLIF. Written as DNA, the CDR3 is TGTGCTCTTGGGGAACCTCTACGGATGGGGGACCCGTACACCGATAAACTCATCTTT.

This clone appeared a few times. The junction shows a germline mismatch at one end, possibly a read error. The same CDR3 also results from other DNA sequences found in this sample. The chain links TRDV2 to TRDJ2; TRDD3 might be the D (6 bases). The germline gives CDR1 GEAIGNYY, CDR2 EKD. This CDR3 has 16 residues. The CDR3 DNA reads TGTGCCTGTGGCTACTGGGTTTCAGCTTTGACGGCACAACTCTTCTTT. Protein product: CACGYWVSALTAQLFF.

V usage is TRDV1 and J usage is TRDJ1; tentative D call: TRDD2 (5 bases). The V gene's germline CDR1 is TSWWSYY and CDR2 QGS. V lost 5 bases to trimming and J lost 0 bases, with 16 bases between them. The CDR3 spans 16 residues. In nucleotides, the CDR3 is TGTGCTCTTGGGCTACGTCCTCCCCTACACACCGATAAACTCATCTTT. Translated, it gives CALGLRPPLHTDKLIF.

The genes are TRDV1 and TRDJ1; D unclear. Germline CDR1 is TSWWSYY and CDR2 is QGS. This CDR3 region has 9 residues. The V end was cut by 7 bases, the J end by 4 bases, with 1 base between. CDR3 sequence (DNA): TGTGCTCTTGTCGATAAACTCATCTTT. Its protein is CALVDKLIF.

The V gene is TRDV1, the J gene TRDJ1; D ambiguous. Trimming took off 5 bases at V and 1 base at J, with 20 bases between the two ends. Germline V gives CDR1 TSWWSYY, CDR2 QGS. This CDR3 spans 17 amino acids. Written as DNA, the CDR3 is TGTGCTCTTGGGTCTCCTCCTTTACGTCTGTTCACCGATAAACTCATCTTT. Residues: CALGSPPLRLFTDKLIF.

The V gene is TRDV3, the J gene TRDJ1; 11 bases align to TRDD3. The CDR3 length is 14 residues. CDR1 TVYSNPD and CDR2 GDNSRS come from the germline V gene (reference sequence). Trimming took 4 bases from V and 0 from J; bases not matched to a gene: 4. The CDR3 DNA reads TGTGCCTCGTACTGGGGGATATACACCGATAAACTCATCTTT. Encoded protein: CASYWGIYTDKLIF.

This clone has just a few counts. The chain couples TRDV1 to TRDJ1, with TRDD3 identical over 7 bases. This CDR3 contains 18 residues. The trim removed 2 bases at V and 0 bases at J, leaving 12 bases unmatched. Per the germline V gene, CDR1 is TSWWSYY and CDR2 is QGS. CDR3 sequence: CALGERRIWGANTDKLIF. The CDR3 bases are TGTGCTCTTGGGGAAAGGAGGATCTGGGGGGCCAACACCGATAAACTCATCTTT.

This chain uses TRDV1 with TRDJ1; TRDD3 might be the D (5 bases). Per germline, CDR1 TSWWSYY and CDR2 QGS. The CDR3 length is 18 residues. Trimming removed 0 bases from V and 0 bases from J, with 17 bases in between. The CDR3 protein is CALGELRDLGHYTDKLIF. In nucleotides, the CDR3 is TGTGCTCTTGGGGAACTAAGGGATTTAGGTCATTACACCGATAAACTCATCTTT.

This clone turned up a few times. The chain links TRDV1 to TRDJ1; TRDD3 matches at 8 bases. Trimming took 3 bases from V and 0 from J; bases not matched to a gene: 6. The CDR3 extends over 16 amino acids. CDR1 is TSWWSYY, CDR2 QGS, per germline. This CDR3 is CALGDGLLGDTDKLIF. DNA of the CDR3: TGTGCTCTTGGGGACGGGTTACTGGGGGACACCGATAAACTCATCTTT.

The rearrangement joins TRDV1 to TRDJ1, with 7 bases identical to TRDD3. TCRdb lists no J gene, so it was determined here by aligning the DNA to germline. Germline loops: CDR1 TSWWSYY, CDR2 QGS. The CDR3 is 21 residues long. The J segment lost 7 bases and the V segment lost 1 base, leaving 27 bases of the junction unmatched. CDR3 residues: CALGEPRVAERGGGSCTKLIF. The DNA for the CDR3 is TGTGCTCTTGGGGAACCTCGAGTCGCCGAGCGAGGAGGGGGATCCTGCACTAAACTCATCTTT.

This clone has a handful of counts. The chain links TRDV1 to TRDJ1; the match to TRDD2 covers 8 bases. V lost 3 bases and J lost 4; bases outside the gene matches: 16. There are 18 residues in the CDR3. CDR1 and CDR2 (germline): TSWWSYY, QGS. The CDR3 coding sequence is TGTGCTCTTGGGGACATACTTCCTACTGAGAGACCTCGCGATAAACTCATCTTT. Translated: CALGDILPTERPRDKLIF.

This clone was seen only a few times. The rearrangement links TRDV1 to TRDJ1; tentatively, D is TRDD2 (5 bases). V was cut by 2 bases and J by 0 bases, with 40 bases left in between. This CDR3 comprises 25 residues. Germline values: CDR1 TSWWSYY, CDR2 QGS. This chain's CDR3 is CALGEWSGPMADYNHVTPYTDKLIF. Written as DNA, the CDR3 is TGTGCTCTTGGGGAATGGTCCGGTCCTATGGCGGACTACAACCACGTCACCCCTTACACCGATAAACTCATCTTT.

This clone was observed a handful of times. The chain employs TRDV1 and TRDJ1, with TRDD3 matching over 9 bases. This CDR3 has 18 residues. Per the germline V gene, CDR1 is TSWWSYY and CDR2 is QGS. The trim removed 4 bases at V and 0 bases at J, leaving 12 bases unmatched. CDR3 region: CALGVLYWGTQYTDKLIF. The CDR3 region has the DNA TGTGCTCTTGGGGTCCTGTACTGGGGGACCCAGTACACCGATAAACTCATCTTT.

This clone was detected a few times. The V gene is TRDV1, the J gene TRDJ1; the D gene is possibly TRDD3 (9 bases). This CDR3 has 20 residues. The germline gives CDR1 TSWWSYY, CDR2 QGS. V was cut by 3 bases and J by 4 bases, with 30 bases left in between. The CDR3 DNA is TGTGCTCTTGGGGAGTCACAACTTCCTACCTGGGGATACGAGGTCGATAAACTCATCTTT. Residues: CALGESQLPTWGYEVDKLIF.

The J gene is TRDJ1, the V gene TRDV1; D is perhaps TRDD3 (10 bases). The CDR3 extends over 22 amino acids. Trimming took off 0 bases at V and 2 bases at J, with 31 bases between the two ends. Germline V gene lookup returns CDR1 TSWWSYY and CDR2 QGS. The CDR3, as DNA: TGTGCTCTTGGGGAACTTGCCTTCCTACAGGGGGATACGCGCGTCGGAACCGATAAACTCATCTTT. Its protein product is CALGELAFLQGDTRVGTDKLIF.

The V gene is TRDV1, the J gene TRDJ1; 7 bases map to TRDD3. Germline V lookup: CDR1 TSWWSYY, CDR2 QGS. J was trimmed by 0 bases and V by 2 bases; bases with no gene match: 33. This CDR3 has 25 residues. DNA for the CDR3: TGTGCTCTTGGGGAAGGTTGGGTTGCCCTACCCCAAACCGTTACTGGGGATCGGTACACCGATAAACTCATCTTT. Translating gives CALGEGWVALPQTVTGDRYTDKLIF.

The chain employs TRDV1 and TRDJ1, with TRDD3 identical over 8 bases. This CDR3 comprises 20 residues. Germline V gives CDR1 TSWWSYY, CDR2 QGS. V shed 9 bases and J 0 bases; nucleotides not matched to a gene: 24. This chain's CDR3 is CALVAFPTNYWGVYTDKLIF. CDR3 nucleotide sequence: TGTGCTCTGGTTGCCTTCCCTACTAACTACTGGGGGGTGTACACCGATAAACTCATCTTT.

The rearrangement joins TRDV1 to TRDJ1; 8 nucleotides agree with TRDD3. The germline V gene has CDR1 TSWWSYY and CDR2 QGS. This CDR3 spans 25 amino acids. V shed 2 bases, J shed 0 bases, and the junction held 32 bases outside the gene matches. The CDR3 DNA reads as TGTGCTCTTGGGGAAATCGACCATCCCATTCCCAGTACTGGGGGGGAGGAGGAGTACACCGATAAACTCATCTTT. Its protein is CALGEIDHPIPSTGGEEEYTDKLIF.

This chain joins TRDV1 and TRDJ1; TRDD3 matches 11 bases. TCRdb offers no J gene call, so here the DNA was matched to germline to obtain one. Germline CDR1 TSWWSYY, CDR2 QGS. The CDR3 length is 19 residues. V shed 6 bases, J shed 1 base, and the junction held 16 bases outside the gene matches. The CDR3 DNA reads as TGTGCTCTTGGTTGTACGGAGAGGTGGGGGATACGCTTCACCGATAAACTCATCTTT. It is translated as CALGCTERWGIRFTDKLIF.

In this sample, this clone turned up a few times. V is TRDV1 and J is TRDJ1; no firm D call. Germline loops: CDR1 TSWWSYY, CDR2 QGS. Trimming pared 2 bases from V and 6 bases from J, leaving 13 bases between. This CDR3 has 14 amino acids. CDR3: CALGEGNVPYKLIF. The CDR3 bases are TGTGCTCTTGGGGAAGGAAACGTTCCCTATAAACTCATCTTT.

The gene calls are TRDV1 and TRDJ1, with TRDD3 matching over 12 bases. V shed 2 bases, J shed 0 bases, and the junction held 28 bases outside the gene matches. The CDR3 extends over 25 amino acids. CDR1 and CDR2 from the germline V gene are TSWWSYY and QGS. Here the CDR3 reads CALGEEPNSIFLPGTGGYHTDKLIF. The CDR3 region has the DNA TGTGCTCTTGGGGAAGAACCGAACTCCATTTTCCTACCCGGTACTGGGGGATACCACACCGATAAACTCATCTTT.

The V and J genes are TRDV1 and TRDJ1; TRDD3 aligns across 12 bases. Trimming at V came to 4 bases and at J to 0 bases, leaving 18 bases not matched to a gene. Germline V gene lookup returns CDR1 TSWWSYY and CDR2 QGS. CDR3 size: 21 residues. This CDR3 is CALGGPEAYWGIHLYTDKLIF. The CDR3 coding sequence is TGTGCTCTTGGGGGGCCTGAAGCCTACTGGGGGATACATCTGTACACCGATAAACTCATCTTT.

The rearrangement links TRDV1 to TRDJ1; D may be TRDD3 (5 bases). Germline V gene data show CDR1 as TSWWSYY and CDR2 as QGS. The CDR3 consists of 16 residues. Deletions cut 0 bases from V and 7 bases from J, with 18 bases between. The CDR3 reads CALGELRGVPKSKLIF. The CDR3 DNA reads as TGTGCTCTTGGGGAACTTAGGGGGGTCCCAAAGAGTAAACTCATCTTT.

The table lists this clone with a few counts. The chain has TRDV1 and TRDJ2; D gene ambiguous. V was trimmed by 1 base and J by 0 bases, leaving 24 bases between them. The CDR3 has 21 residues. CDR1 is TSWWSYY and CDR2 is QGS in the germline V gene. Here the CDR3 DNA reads TGTGCTCTTGGGGAACGTATCCATCCACCTCCTCCACCTTCTTTGACAGCACAACTCTTCTTT. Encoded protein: CALGERIHPPPPPSLTAQLFF.